This record covers a single T cell receptor beta chain. The target of this receptor is not known. Nothing much larger sits one base from this clone, and base qualities are not available. The sample carries other DNA sequences with the same CDR3. The entry originates in a study of shared clonotypes between healthy human individuals (dated by TCRdb to 2020 to 2022). Describing the broader study: A couple of women and a few men aged 18 to 49 years were included in the cohort. For each donor, three plates each were used for CD4 naive and CD4 memory, two plates were used for CD8 naive, and one plate was used for CD8 memory. To estimate repertoire size and how much clonotype sharing occurs between individuals, the study deeply sequenced the blood TCR repertoires of five healthy adults. Libraries were prepared and TCR repertoires were sequenced by different laboratories using diverse techniques, in order to increase sequencing depth and limit assay-specific biases. Between about 0.85 and 9.5 billion PBMCs per donor were obtained by leukapheresis.

Using the deep immunoSEQ assay, multiplex PCR amplified TCR CDR3 regions from genomic DNA. Extracted genomic DNA from each cell subset was spread evenly across all wells of several immunoSEQ 96-well plates, with each plate serving as a replicate. For sorted subsets, around 200 ng genomic DNA, equal to tens of thousands of T cell genomes, was loaded into each replicate PCR. The purified libraries were quantified using a Qubit 3.0 fluorometer, sized with a Bioanalyzer 2100, and then quantified again using the KAPA Library Quantification kit. Every immunoSEQ 96-well plate was sequenced on a dedicated single-read 150-cycle Illumina NextSeq 550 flow cell. Concerning the study's data processing: The immunoSEQ output contained only junctional sequences without quality scores, so filtering could not match that applied to full-length reads. To assign V/J genes and CDR3, sequences were annotated against IMGT germline references using PyIR, a Python wrapper for IgBLAST v1.9. Reads were filtered out if the reads had weak V/J assignments (E-value above 1e-6), no CDR3, stop codons, out-of-frame junctions, or ambiguous translated residues. V3J clonotypes were defined by identical inferred V gene, J gene, and CDR3 amino acid sequence. The percentage overlap between two repertoires was calculated by dividing the number of shared unique clonotypes by the size of the smaller repertoire. Three approaches were used to assess repertoire richness: RTK rarefaction, the Chao1 estimator, and Recon v2.1 estimates of unobserved clonotypes. Generation probabilities were computed with OLGA for all TCRbeta clonotypes obtained by the gDNA method from several donors. Held by TCRdb, this immuneACCESS table contains in-frame sequences only and omits some clones. Under half of the omission traces to an unresolved V gene where checked; the cause of the rest is unknown. V and J calls and clone size are those listed in that table; D and trimming were worked out from the DNA. For this sample the table gives under 2,500,000 clones, of which 95% were detected only once. The top ten clones comprise 0.1% to 0.15% of the sample.

Study-level results and caveats: Even with the large sequencing depth, rarefaction of the sorted-subset datasets indicated that sequencing was incomplete. Roughly 5.2% of naive CD4, 3.5% of naive CD8, roughly 2.4% of memory CD4, and less than 0.45% of memory CD8 clonotypes were shared across several donors. Because the study included only a small number of donors, the genetic and exposure-history diversity represented was limited. Higher generation probabilities were observed for clonotypes shared by all four sorted-subset donors than for non-shared clonotypes. Based on pairwise subsampling, the degree of clonotype sharing among donors was expected to be affected by sequencing depth. Sampling was limited to blood, and TCR repertoires in tissue likely differ from TCR repertoires in blood. Estimated clonotype richness was generally larger for naive than for memory subsets.

Donors were healthy HIV-negative adults with no recently reported acute infections or vaccinations. All donors were Caucasian adults living in Nashville, Tennessee, USA. Magnetic negative selection was used to enrich CD4+ T cells, after which naive cells were positively selected on CD45RA and the negative fraction became the memory subset. Blood was obtained by leukapheresis, after which PBMCs were separated by Ficoll-Histopaque density gradient centrifugation and cryopreserved in liquid nitrogen vapor phase. Analytical flow cytometry was used to check the purity and quantity of every magnetically sorted T cell population. Genomic DNA was isolated from each sorted fraction and quantified by UV absorbance on a Nanodrop 2000c. The germline V gene (reference sequence) gives CDR1 as MNHEY and CDR2 as SMNVEV. After removal of 4 bases from V and 2 bases from J, the junction retains 4 bases not matched to a gene. The CDR3 numbers 14 residues from cysteine through phenylalanine. Just CDR3 DNA is preserved here, 42 bases in frame from base 1.

The rearrangement joined TRBV27 to TRBJ1-1; 7 central nucleotides agree with TRBD1. The receptor was derived from a man aged 18 to 30 in good health. Sequencing was done on a sample of naive CD4+ T cells sorted from blood. The intended sense of this specimen's cell subset or site label: CD45RA+ positively selected. The CDR3 region has the sequence CASSSGQANTEAFF. Read as DNA, the sequence is TGTGCCAGCAGTTCAGGACAGGCAAACACTGAAGCTTTCTTT.